The rows below give T cell receptor beta chains drawn from one sample of a study of HIV-infected children after antiretroviral therapy interruption. TCRdb re-analysed the 3' RACE reads in MiXCR, keeping a single row per CDR3 protein. This table has about 89,000 distinct CDR3 sequences, less than 7% appearing once. Sequencing used CD45RA+ CD4+ T cells from PBMCs, pooled from several time points, obtained from a donor given antiretroviral therapy, either interrupted or continuous. Source of these receptors: a pool of human donors with HIV. Each CDR3 is given with its conserved first and last residue. D genes are given only for firm matches. Only part of the rows carry a size: once, few, many, or a class if the clone is expanded.

CDR3: CAISAGGSSYNSPLHF
DNA: TGTGCCATCAGTGCTGGAGGGAGCTCCTATAATTCACCCCTCCACTTT
size: many
D: NA
V: TRBV10-3
J: TRBJ1-6

CDR3: CASRPRDTNNQPQHF
DNA: TGTGCCAGCAGGCCCCGGGACACCAACAATCAGCCCCAGCATTTT
size: many
D: NA
V: TRBV28
J: TRBJ1-5

CDR3: CASSLGHPGATNEKLFF
DNA: TGTGCCAGCAGCTTAGGACATCCGGGGGCCACTAATGAAAAACTGTTTTTT
size: many
D: NA
V: TRBV11-3
J: TRBJ1-4

CDR3: CASSLLLTGELFF
DNA: TGTGCCAGCAGCCTACTCCTCACCGGGGAGCTGTTTTTT
size: many
D: NA
V: TRBV7-2
J: TRBJ2-2

CDR3: CASSLSPGSNQPQHF
DNA: TGTGCCAGCAGCTTATCTCCAGGTAGCAATCAGCCCCAGCATTTT
size: NA
D: NA
V: TRBV7-2
J: TRBJ1-5

CDR3: CASSEGQGLRETQYF
DNA: TGTGCCAGCAGTGAGGGACAGGGGTTAAGAGAGACCCAGTACTTC
size: few
D: TRBD1
V: TRBV25-1
J: TRBJ2-5

CDR3: CAWLYRGVNTEAFF
DNA: TGTGCCTGGCTTTACAGGGGAGTGAACACTGAAGCTTTCTTT
size: many
D: TRBD1
V: TRBV30
J: TRBJ1-1

CDR3: CASSESGTPSTDTQYF
DNA: TGCGCCAGCAGTGAGTCGGGGACCCCTAGCACAGATACGCAGTATTTT
size: many
D: NA
V: TRBV10-1
J: TRBJ2-3

CDR3: CSASSEGHNYGYTF
DNA: TGCAGTGCTAGTTCCGAGGGCCATAACTATGGCTACACCTTC
size: many
D: NA
V: TRBV20-1
J: TRBJ1-2

CDR3: CASSISGGRNTEAFF
DNA: TGTGCCAGTAGTATAAGCGGGGGCAGAAACACTGAAGCTTTCTTT
size: few
D: NA
V: TRBV19
J: TRBJ1-1

CDR3: CASSLLSLYNEQFF
DNA: TGTGCCAGCAGCTTATTGTCACTCTACAATGAGCAGTTCTTC
size: few
D: NA
V: TRBV7-8
J: TRBJ2-1

CDR3: CSVPGASGDFTQYF
DNA: TGCAGTGTTCCTGGGGCTAGCGGAGACTTTACGCAGTATTTT
size: NA
D: TRBD2
V: TRBV20-1
J: TRBJ2-3

CDR3: CSAIYRVRTGELFF
DNA: TGCAGTGCTATATACAGGGTTAGAACCGGGGAGCTGTTTTTT
size: many
D: NA
V: TRBV20-1
J: TRBJ2-2

CDR3: CASSPDRGPNYGYTF
DNA: TGTGCCAGCAGCCCGGACAGGGGGCCTAACTATGGCTACACCTTC
size: medium-sized
D: TRBD1
V: TRBV7-2
J: TRBJ1-2

CDR3: CSALVSGARETQYF
DNA: TGCAGCGCCCTTGTGTCGGGGGCGCGAGAGACCCAGTACTTC
size: NA
D: NA
V: TRBV29-1
J: TRBJ2-5

CDR3: CSARDPRTGGITQYF
DNA: TGCAGTGCTAGAGATCCCCGGACAGGGGGCATAACCCAGTACTTC
size: many
D: TRBD1
V: TRBV20-1
J: TRBJ2-5

CDR3: CSVYGQKSSYNEQFF
DNA: TGCAGCGTGTACGGACAGAAGAGCTCCTACAATGAGCAGTTCTTC
size: many
D: NA
V: TRBV29-1
J: TRBJ2-1

CDR3: CASSPGRTYEQYF
DNA: TGTGCCAGCTCACCGGGTCGCACCTACGAGCAGTACTTC
size: many
D: NA
V: TRBV18
J: TRBJ2-7

CDR3: CASSLSRGIDTQYF
DNA: TGTGCCAGCAGTTTGTCGAGGGGAATAGATACGCAGTATTTT
size: many
D: NA
V: TRBV12-3/TRBV12-4
J: TRBJ2-3

CDR3: CASSGILNTEAFF
DNA: TGTGCCAGCAGTGGCATATTGAACACTGAAGCTTTCTTT
size: NA
D: NA
V: TRBV2
J: TRBJ1-1

CDR3: CASSRDGPYNEQFF
DNA: TGTGCCAGCAGCCGGGACGGACCCTACAATGAGCAGTTCTTC
size: many
D: NA
V: TRBV27
J: TRBJ2-1

CDR3: CASSPTKGLSEKLFF
DNA: TGTGCCAGCAGCCCGACCAAGGGTTTAAGTGAAAAACTGTTTTTT
size: many
D: NA
V: TRBV7-8
J: TRBJ1-4

CDR3: CASSPRTASLLNEQFF
DNA: TGTGCCAGCTCACCTAGGACAGCTTCCTTGCTCAATGAGCAGTTCTTC
size: many
D: NA
V: TRBV18
J: TRBJ2-1

CDR3: CASREAVLGNEQFF
DNA: TGTGCCAGCAGGGAAGCGGTATTGGGCAATGAGCAGTTCTTC
size: many
D: NA
V: TRBV6-6
J: TRBJ2-1

CDR3: CASSAVGGINQPQHF
DNA: TGTGCCAGCAGTGCCGTAGGAGGGATTAATCAGCCCCAGCATTTT
size: many
D: NA
V: TRBV6-7
J: TRBJ1-5

CDR3: CASRGTGGQPQHF
DNA: TGTGCCAGCAGAGGGACAGGGGGCCAGCCCCAGCATTTT
size: many
D: TRBD1
V: TRBV2
J: TRBJ1-5

CDR3: CASSWTDYEQYF
DNA: TGTGCCAGCAGCTGGACAGACTACGAGCAGTACTTC
size: NA
D: NA
V: TRBV6-2/TRBV6-3
J: TRBJ2-7

CDR3: CASSSGTSGSYEQYF
DNA: TGCGCCAGCAGCTCCGGGACTAGCGGCTCCTACGAGCAGTACTTC
size: few
D: TRBD2
V: TRBV5-1
J: TRBJ2-7

CDR3: CASSLVRLAYDEQYF
DNA: TGCGCCAGCAGCTTGGTCCGGCTAGCGTACGACGAGCAGTACTTC
size: many
D: NA
V: TRBV5-1
J: TRBJ2-7

CDR3: CASSPIPGGGEQFF
DNA: TGTGCCAGCAGCCCCATTCCCGGGGGTGGCGAGCAGTTCTTC
size: NA
D: NA
V: TRBV7-3
J: TRBJ2-1

CDR3: CASSLSQGADTQYF
DNA: TGTGCCAGCAGCTTAAGTCAGGGGGCCGATACGCAGTATTTT
size: NA
D: TRBD1
V: TRBV7-3
J: TRBJ2-3

CDR3: CAISATGASGANVLTF
DNA: TGTGCCATCAGCGCAACCGGGGCCTCTGGGGCCAACGTCCTGACTTTC
size: few
D: NA
V: TRBV9
J: TRBJ2-6

CDR3: CASSQGGLAGHNEQFF
DNA: TGTGCCAGCAGCCAAGGAGGCCTAGCGGGGCACAATGAGCAGTTCTTC
size: many
D: TRBD2
V: TRBV4-2
J: TRBJ2-1

CDR3: CASSLRSTGANRYEQYF
DNA: TGTGCCAGCAGTTTACGGTCAACAGGGGCCAACCGTTACGAGCAGTACTTC
size: many
D: TRBD1
V: TRBV28
J: TRBJ2-7

CDR3: CSARDSTFSYNEQFF
DNA: TGCAGTGCTAGAGATAGTACCTTCTCCTACAATGAGCAGTTCTTC
size: many
D: NA
V: TRBV20-1
J: TRBJ2-1

CDR3: CASSAYRVGNEKLFF
DNA: TGTGCCAGCAGCGCTTACAGGGTAGGGAATGAAAAACTGTTTTTT
size: NA
D: NA
V: TRBV5-6
J: TRBJ1-4

CDR3: CASSSLVGGAHEQFF
DNA: TGCGCCAGCAGCTCCCTGGTGGGGGGGGCACATGAGCAGTTCTTC
size: many
D: NA
V: TRBV5-1
J: TRBJ2-1

CDR3: CASSPLAEPYGYTF
DNA: TGTGCCAGCTCACCACTGGCAGAACCGTATGGCTACACCTTC
size: many
D: NA
V: TRBV18
J: TRBJ1-2

CDR3: CASSLFESGRGYEQYF
DNA: TGTGCCAGCAGCTTATTTGAATCGGGCAGGGGGTACGAGCAGTACTTC
size: NA
D: TRBD1
V: TRBV11-3
J: TRBJ2-7

CDR3: CASSSRSTGEANQPQHF
DNA: TGTGCCAGCAGCTCCCGGTCCACAGGCGAGGCCAATCAGCCCCAGCATTTT
size: many
D: NA
V: TRBV11-2
J: TRBJ1-5

CDR3: CASSFSSGPSNTEAFF
DNA: TGCGCCAGCAGCTTTTCCTCGGGACCCTCGAACACTGAAGCTTTCTTT
size: many
D: NA
V: TRBV5-1
J: TRBJ1-1

CDR3: CASSEDRGRGTEAFF
DNA: TGTGCCAGCAGTGAAGACAGGGGGCGGGGGACTGAAGCTTTCTTT
size: few
D: TRBD1
V: TRBV6-1
J: TRBJ1-1

CDR3: CASSILGAQDTQYF
DNA: TGTGCCAGCAGTATCCTGGGGGCCCAAGACACCCAGTACTTT
size: many
D: NA
V: TRBV19
J: TRBJ2-5

CDR3: CASSWGLKETQYF
DNA: TGTGCCAGCAGCTGGGGACTGAAAGAGACCCAGTACTTC
size: many
D: NA
V: TRBV7-2
J: TRBJ2-5

CDR3: CASSDVDQDTYEQYF
DNA: TGCGCCAGCAGCGACGTGGACCAAGACACCTACGAGCAGTACTTC
size: many
D: NA
V: TRBV5-1
J: TRBJ2-7

CDR3: CASTPGLPTYNEQFF
DNA: TGTGCCAGTACTCCGGGACTTCCTACCTACAATGAGCAGTTCTTC
size: few
D: NA
V: TRBV19
J: TRBJ2-1

CDR3: CASSQVVPGEAFF
DNA: TGCGCCAGCAGCCAGGTCGTCCCCGGGGAAGCTTTCTTT
size: many
D: NA
V: TRBV4-1
J: TRBJ1-1

CDR3: CAWGTGHGASGSGTQYF
DNA: TGTGCCTGGGGTACGGGACACGGGGCTAGCGGATCTGGGACCCAGTACTTC
size: many
D: NA
V: TRBV30
J: TRBJ2-5

CDR3: CASSLTPFARGVSYEQYF
DNA: TGTGCCAGCAGCTTAACCCCCTTCGCGAGAGGGGTCTCCTACGAGCAGTACTTC
size: many
D: NA
V: TRBV7-3
J: TRBJ2-7

CDR3: CASSEAGGFGYTF
DNA: TGTGCCAGCAGTGAAGCCGGCGGCTTTGGCTACACCTTC
size: many
D: NA
V: TRBV6-1
J: TRBJ1-2

CDR3: CASSYLTGLPPNEQFF
DNA: TGTGCCAGCAGTTACCTGACAGGGCTACCTCCCAATGAGCAGTTCTTC
size: many
D: TRBD1
V: TRBV6-5
J: TRBJ2-1

CDR3: CASSLAVGVETQYF
DNA: TGCGCCAGCAGCTTGGCCGTCGGGGTGGAGACCCAGTACTTC
size: many
D: NA
V: TRBV5-1
J: TRBJ2-5

CDR3: CASSQGGPRLGYTF
DNA: TGTGCCAGCAGCCAAGGGGGTCCGCGCTTGGGCTACACCTTC
size: NA
D: NA
V: TRBV7-2
J: TRBJ1-2

CDR3: CASSIFYTGQGTDTQYF
DNA: TGTGCCAGTAGTATTTTTTATACGGGACAGGGGACAGATACGCAGTATTTT
size: NA
D: TRBD1
V: TRBV19
J: TRBJ2-3

CDR3: CAWSPRLGIYEQYF
DNA: TGTGCCTGGAGCCCGAGATTAGGGATCTACGAGCAGTACTTC
size: NA
D: NA
V: TRBV30
J: TRBJ2-7

CDR3: CSASGLAGGRDTQYF
DNA: TGCAGTGCGAGCGGACTAGCGGGGGGGAGAGATACGCAGTATTTT
size: many
D: TRBD2
V: TRBV20-1
J: TRBJ2-3

CDR3: CASNIGTQANYGYTF
DNA: TGTGCCAGTAACATCGGGACTCAAGCTAACTATGGCTACACCTTC
size: few
D: NA
V: TRBV19
J: TRBJ1-2

CDR3: CASSETTRVLRNEQFF
DNA: TGTGCCAGCAGTGAAACGACTAGGGTTCTTAGGAATGAGCAGTTCTTC
size: many
D: NA
V: TRBV2
J: TRBJ2-1

CDR3: CSVKPPYSSYNEQFF
DNA: TGCAGCGTTAAACCCCCTTACAGCTCCTACAATGAGCAGTTCTTC
size: many
D: NA
V: TRBV29-1
J: TRBJ2-1

CDR3: CSARDAGGPYNSPLHF
DNA: TGCAGTGCTAGAGATGCGGGTGGACCCTATAATTCACCCCTCCACTTT
size: NA
D: NA
V: TRBV20-1
J: TRBJ1-6